This passage covers 13 T cell receptor beta chains from one sample sequenced in a study of shared clonotypes between healthy human individuals. This table comes from immunoSEQ multiplex PCR, and its TCRdb copy is limited to in-frame clones, with some not included. The data hold about 1.5 million clones, with roughly 98% observed a single time. Sample: naive CD4+ T cells sorted from blood. Subset described: CD45RA+ positively selected. Receptors originate from a man aged 30 to 39 in good health.

The chain joins TRBV9 to TRBJ2-3; D gene ambiguous. The CDR3 has 15 residues. V lost 2 bases, J lost 6 bases, and 16 bases lay in between. Germline values: CDR1 SGDLS, CDR2 YYNGEE. In DNA, the CDR3 is TGTGCCAGCAGCGTCGAGGCTTCTAGGGCGGATACGCAGTATTTT. Amino acids: CASSVEASRADTQYF.

This chain links TRBV4-1 with TRBJ1-1; tentatively, D is TRBD1 (5 bases). This CDR3 contains 17 residues. Between the trimmed V and J ends, which lost 0 bases and 0 bases, there was a span of 14 bases. Per germline, CDR1 MGHRA and CDR2 YSYEKL. In DNA, the CDR3 is TGCGCCAGCAGCCAAGAGGGGCTACCGGCTTTGAACACTGAAGCTTTCTTT. Translation: CASSQEGLPALNTEAFF.

The genes are TRBV25-1 and TRBJ1-5; no clear D. Trimming cost V 1 base and J 7 bases, with 11 bases left between them. The CDR3 has 14 residues. Germline V CDR1 and CDR2: MGHDK, SYGVNS. CDR3 sequence: CASSESNSGQPQHF. DNA for the CDR3: TGTGCCAGCAGTGAATCCAACAGCGGACAGCCCCAGCATTTT. The full variable domain, with the rest looked up from reference TRBV25-1 and TRBJ1-5, is EADIYQTPRYLVIGTGKKITLECSQTMGHDKMYWYQQDPGMELHLIHYSYGVNSTEKGDLSSESTVSRIRTEHFPLTLESARPSHTSQYLCASSESNSGQPQHFGDGTRLSIL.

The V call is TRBV7-2, the J call TRBJ2-6, with 8 bases that match TRBD2. After removal of 4 bases from V and 2 bases from J, the junction contained 7 bases not matched to a gene. The CDR3 is 17 residues long. Germline lookup yields CDR1 SGHTA and CDR2 FQGNSA. CDR3 DNA: TGTGCCAGCAGCTCGGTAGCGGGAAGCCCTGGGGCCAACGTCCTGACTTTC. Amino acid sequence: CASSSVAGSPGANVLTF.

This CDR3 reads CASSIGGSAERTDTQYF. CDR3 coding DNA: TGTGCCAGTAGTATAGGAGGCTCAGCGGAGCGCACAGATACGCAGTATTTT. The chain uses TRBV19 and TRBJ2-3, with D possibly TRBD2 on 5 matching bases. Trimming took off 1 base at V and 1 base at J, with 15 bases between the two ends. The CDR3 is 17 amino acids. Per germline, CDR1 LNHDA and CDR2 SQIVND (reference sequence).

The V gene is TRBV6-6, the J gene TRBJ1-3; no firm D call. The germline V gene has CDR1 MNHNY and CDR2 SVGAGI (reference sequence). The CDR3 totals 15 residues. Between the trimmed V and J ends, which lost 0 bases and 2 bases, there was a span of 8 bases. The CDR3, as DNA: TGTGCCAGCAGTTACTCGTCCGGGGCTGGAAACACCATATATTTT. Translation: CASSYSSGAGNTIYF.

In the case of this clone: The sample has other DNA sequences that encode this CDR3 too. The chain has TRBV5-1 and TRBJ2-5; D gene unclear. Trimming pared 0 bases from V and 2 bases from J, leaving 5 bases between. Germline CDR1 is SGHRS and CDR2 is YFSETQ. The CDR3 sequence is 13 residues long. This chain's CDR3 is CASSLARQETQYF. The CDR3, as DNA: TGCGCCAGCAGCTTGGCCAGGCAAGAGACCCAGTACTTC.

The J gene is TRBJ1-1, the V gene TRBV6-5, with D perhaps matching TRBD1 (6 bases). The germline V and J ends were trimmed by 5 bases and 4 bases, with 17 bases remaining between them. The CDR3 extends over 15 amino acids. Per the germline V gene, CDR1 is MNHEY and CDR2 is SVGAGI. CDR3 DNA: TGTGCCAGCAGTACTCCGGGACAAGTCGCCACTGAAGCTTTCTTT. Its translation: CASSTPGQVATEAFF.

The rearrangement links TRBV18 to TRBJ1-2, with 12 positions matching TRBD1. Germline CDR1 is KGHSH and CDR2 is LQKENI. This CDR3 is built from 18 residues. V lost 1 base, J lost 8 bases, and 14 bases stayed unmatched. CDR3 sequence: CASSPLVPGQGALNGYTF. The DNA of the CDR3 is TGTGCCAGCTCACCACTCGTTCCGGGACAGGGGGCCTTGAACGGCTACACCTTC.

The J gene is TRBJ2-1, the V gene TRBV18; D not resolved. CDR3 length: 13 amino acids. The V and J ends lost 7 bases and 2 bases respectively, with 9 bases between them. CDR1 and CDR2 from the germline V gene are KGHSH and LQKENI. The CDR3 DNA is TGTGCCAGCTTGAGTCAAGCCTACAATGAGCAGTTCTTC. Its translation: CASLSQAYNEQFF.

CDR3 in amino acids: CASSQVVGGRNTEAFF. The CDR3 DNA is TGCGCCAGCAGCCAAGTGGTAGGGGGGAGGAACACTGAAGCTTTCTTT. The chain uses TRBV4-1 and TRBJ1-1; D is perhaps TRBD1 (6 bases). V was trimmed by 1 base and J by 1 base, leaving 13 bases between them. CDR1 and CDR2 from the germline V gene are MGHRA and YSYEKL. The CDR3 totals 16 residues.

This clone was seen once. J is TRBJ2-1 and V is TRBV6-1; weak D call: TRBD1 (6 bases). Trimming left V 5 bases short and J 9 bases short, with 11 bases between. Germline assignment: CDR1 MNHNS and CDR2 SASEGT. CDR3 size: 12 residues. The CDR3 spells CASSTGFAEQFF. The CDR3 DNA sequence: TGTGCCAGCAGTACAGGGTTTGCTGAGCAGTTCTTC.

The chain joins TRBV7-6 to TRBJ1-2, with 8 nucleotides matching TRBD1. Per the germline V gene, CDR1 is SGHVS and CDR2 is FNYEAQ. There are 17 residues in the CDR3. V lost 1 base to trimming and J lost 4 bases; unmatched junction nucleotides: 11. Here the CDR3 DNA reads TGTGCCAGCAGCTTAGGGGGGACAGGACCCCTTGGCTATGGCTACACCTTC. This encodes CASSLGGTGPLGYGYTF.